This record covers a single TCR beta chain. Here immunoSEQ multiplex PCR was the method, and the copy in TCRdb shows in-frame clones only, minus some. The sample contains 80,000 to 130,000 clones, 80% to 95% of which appear only once. Germline V gives CDR1 GTSNPN, CDR2 SVGIG (reference sequence). This CDR3 is built from 14 residues. V was clipped by 5 bases and J by 3 bases; unmatched bases: 5. This specimen comes from a study of blood T cell repertoires in COVID-19. The sequencing sample was made of peripheral blood. This sequence joins TRBV30 and TRBJ2-5; 11 nucleotides align to TRBD2. This TCR was recovered from a man aged 70-80 years with acute or convalescent COVID-19. The CDR3 sequence: CAWGELAGEETQYF. The CDR3 nucleotides read TGTGCCTGGGGGGAACTAGCGGGGGAAGAGACCCAGTACTTC.